A single sample gave rise to the 25 T cell receptor beta chains below, sequenced in a study of T cell responses to AZD1222 COVID-19 vaccine. The protocol was immunoSEQ multiplex PCR, while the TCRdb copy is restricted to in-frame clones and leaves out a portion. The data show approximately 190,000 clones, approximately 90% seen once. The sequencing here drew on peripheral blood, taken 28 days after the second dose of the MenACWY control vaccine. These TCRs come from an adult who received the MenACWY meningococcal vaccine as a control.

The CDR3 here is CASSPGGNTEAFF. CDR3 sequence (DNA): TGCGCCAGCAGCCCGGGAGGGAACACTGAAGCTTTCTTT. V usage is TRBV5-1 and J usage is TRBJ1-1; D unresolved. Trimming cost V 4 bases and J 1 base, with 8 bases left between them. Germline assignment: CDR1 SGHRS and CDR2 YFSETQ. The CDR3 loop spans 13 amino acids.

On this clone: The junction shows a germline mismatch at one end, possibly a read error. The rearrangement uses TRBV7-7 and TRBJ1-4; D is possibly TRBD1 (5 bases). The CDR3 runs 15 residues. Germline V lookup: CDR1 SSHAT, CDR2 FNYEAQ (reference sequence). The CDR3 nucleotides read TGTGCTAGCAGCCGCACCCCAGGGCTTAATGAAAAACTGTTTTTT. This codes for CASSRTPGLNEKLFF.

The V call is TRBV12-3 or TRBV12-4, the J call TRBJ1-1; D is uncertain. The ends were cut back, 3 bases at V and 1 base at J, with 6 bases in the middle. The CDR3 covers 13 residues. This CDR3 reads CASSLGPNTEAFF. CDR3 in DNA: TGTGCCAGCAGTTTGGGCCCGAACACTGAAGCTTTCTTT.

The chain has TRBV5-1 and TRBJ1-2, with 7 positions matching TRBD1. This CDR3 spans 14 amino acids. Germline V CDR1 and CDR2: SGHRS, YFSETQ. The V gene end was trimmed by 2 bases and the J gene end by 5 bases; junction bases not matched to a gene: 6. CDR3 in amino acids: CASSLLGTAYGYTF. CDR3 nucleotide sequence: TGCGCCAGCAGCTTACTCGGGACAGCTTATGGCTACACCTTC.

The chain recombines TRBV11-3 with TRBJ2-1, with 8 bases lining up with TRBD2. Germline trimming cut 5 bases from V and 9 bases from J; bases unmatched to any gene: 15. Germline V gene data show CDR1 as SGHNT and CDR2 as YENEEA. The CDR3 extends over 16 amino acids. CDR3 sequence reads: CASSPGGGGRSGEQFF. CDR3 sequence (DNA): TGTGCCAGCAGCCCTGGGGGGGGCGGGAGGTCCGGTGAGCAGTTCTTC.

This clone appeared a single time. The rearrangement uses TRBV29-1 and TRBJ2-3; TRBD2 might be the D (5 bases). Between the trimmed V and J ends, which lost 3 bases and 4 bases, there was a span of 14 bases. The CDR3 extends over 14 amino acids. CDR1 is SQVTM, CDR2 ANQGSEA, per germline. CDR3 amino acids: CSVDLSGISDTQYF. The CDR3 coding sequence is TGCAGCGTTGACCTGTCGGGAATCTCAGATACGCAGTATTTT.

The chain is built from TRBV5-1 and TRBJ1-1, with TRBD1 as a possible D gene (6 bases). The CDR3 contains 15 residues. V lost 0 bases, J lost 6 bases, and 15 bases lay in between. The germline CDR1 and CDR2 sequences are SGHRS and YFSETQ. The CDR3 nucleotides are TGCGCCAGCAGCTTGGGTAGGGCGGGGGGCGCTGAAGCTTTCTTT. It codes for CASSLGRAGGAEAFF.

This clone was recorded only once. The chain recombines TRBV4-3 with TRBJ1-3, with D maybe TRBD1 (6 bases). Germline V gives CDR1 LGHNA, CDR2 YSLEER. The CDR3 extends over 15 amino acids. V gave up 0 bases and J gave up 8 bases, with 14 bases separating them. The CDR3 nucleotides are TGCGCCAGCAGCCAAGATGCGGCAGGGGTATACACCATATATTTT. Translation: CASSQDAAGVYTIYF.

This chain joins TRBV5-1 and TRBJ1-2; 9 bases fit TRBD1. The CDR3 covers 15 residues. Losses at the gene ends were 1 base for V and 6 bases for J; bases not matched to a gene: 7. Germline values: CDR1 SGHRS, CDR2 YFSETQ. The CDR3 sequence: CASSLTLTGGHGYTF. CDR3 in DNA: TGCGCCAGCAGCTTGACCCTTACAGGGGGCCATGGCTACACCTTC.

CDR3 residues: CASSPTGPPDTQYF. CDR3 nucleotide sequence: TGTGCCAGCAGTCCGACAGGGCCCCCAGATACGCAGTATTTT. The chain employs TRBV6-5 and TRBJ2-3; 7 nucleotides line up with TRBD1. Germline V gene lookup returns CDR1 MNHEY and CDR2 SVGAGI. V shed 5 bases and J 4 bases; nucleotides not matched to a gene: 6. The CDR3 has 14 residues.

The CDR3: CASSLDRGSQPQHF. CDR3 in DNA: TGTGCCAGCAGTCTCGACAGGGGGAGCCAGCCCCAGCATTTT. The J gene is TRBJ1-5, the V gene TRBV6-5, with 9 bases fitting TRBD1. The length of the CDR3 is 14 residues. After removal of 5 bases from V and 7 bases from J, the junction contained 6 bases not matched to a gene. Per the germline V gene, CDR1 is MNHEY and CDR2 is SVGAGI.

The chain has TRBV7-3 and TRBJ2-1; 7 bases align to TRBD2. Germline V CDR1 and CDR2: SGHTA, FQGTGA. The CDR3 consists of 15 residues. Trimming at V came to 4 bases and at J to 1 base, leaving 4 bases not matched to a gene. The CDR3 region is CASSSLADSYNEQFF. CDR3 sequence (DNA): TGTGCCAGCAGCTCTCTAGCGGATTCCTACAATGAGCAGTTCTTC.

The J gene is TRBJ1-4, the V gene TRBV19; D is unresolved. Germline V gene data show CDR1 as LNHDA and CDR2 as SQIVND (reference sequence). Trimming removed 1 base at V and 3 bases at J, with 6 bases between. CDR3 length: 14 amino acids. The CDR3 is CASSIGSPNEKLFF. CDR3 bases: TGTGCCAGTAGTATAGGCAGTCCTAATGAAAAACTGTTTTTT.

The chain carries TRBV13 and TRBJ1-2; no clear D gene. Germline V gene data show CDR1 as PRHDT and CDR2 as FYEKMQ (reference sequence). This CDR3 spans 13 amino acids. V lost 5 bases to trimming and J lost 0 bases, with 7 bases between them. The CDR3 DNA follows: TGTGCCAGCAGCACAGTAGCTAACTATGGCTACACCTTC. Translating gives CASSTVANYGYTF.

This chain uses TRBV29-1 with TRBJ2-7, with 8 positions matching TRBD1. J was trimmed by 0 bases and V by 4 bases; bases with no gene match: 5. Looked up from germline, CDR1 is SQVTM and CDR2 is ANQGSEA. The length of the CDR3 is 14 residues. The CDR3 bases are TGCAGCGTTGTCCGGGACAGGCACTCCTACGAGCAGTACTTC. This codes for CSVVRDRHSYEQYF.

This sequence joins TRBV5-8 and TRBJ1-5; 8 nucleotides align to TRBD1. Germline assignment: CDR1 SGHTS and CDR2 YDEGEE. Germline trimming cut 6 bases from V and 1 base from J; bases unmatched to any gene: 6. The CDR3 contains 15 residues. This CDR3 is CASTPGDRSNQPQHF. The CDR3 DNA is TGTGCCAGCACCCCGGGGGACAGGAGCAATCAGCCCCAGCATTTT.

The V call is TRBV6-4, the J call TRBJ2-3, with a tentative D call TRBD1 (6 bases). Germline CDR1 MRHNA, CDR2 SNTAGT. CDR3 length equals 14 residues. Between the trimmed V and J ends, which lost 11 bases and 0 bases, there was a span of 15 bases. The CDR3 DNA reads as TGTGCCGGGGGAGTTGACAGGAGCACAGATACGCAGTATTTT. It is translated as CAGGVDRSTDTQYF.

The chain has TRBV12-3 or TRBV12-4 and TRBJ2-3; D remains ambiguous. Trimming took off 6 bases at V and 8 bases at J, with 12 bases between the two ends. The CDR3 sequence is 12 residues long. In nucleotides, the CDR3 is TGTGCCAGCAGCTACGATGCAGGTACGCAGTATTTT. Translating gives CASSYDAGTQYF.

The chain joins TRBV11-2 to TRBJ2-5; 7 bases are shared with TRBD2. The V and J ends lost 5 bases and 5 bases, in that order; junction bases with no gene match: 11. CDR3 size: 15 residues. Per germline, CDR1 SGHAT and CDR2 FQNNGV. The CDR3 DNA reads as TGTGCCAGCAGCCGGGAAGGACGGGAGGTGGAGACCCAGTACTTC. This codes for CASSREGREVETQYF.

The chain is built from TRBV4-2 and TRBJ2-3, with D possibly being TRBD1 or TRBD2 (5 bases each). With 3 bases removed from V and 5 bases from J, the gap between germline ends came to 12 bases. CDR1 and CDR2 (germline): LGHNA, YNFKEQ. The CDR3 length is 14 residues. The CDR3 nucleotides are TGTGCCAGCAGCCAGGGGGTGGTTGGAGATACGCAGTATTTT. Translation gives CASSQGVVGDTQYF.

The rearrangement joins TRBV27 to TRBJ1-4, with a weak D call TRBD1 (5 bases). CDR1 is MNHEY, CDR2 SMNVEV, per germline (reference sequence). CDR3 length: 14 residues. The V and J ends lost 7 bases and 3 bases respectively, with 12 bases between them. The CDR3 DNA follows: TGTGCCAGCACCCGAGGAGGGGCTAATGAAAAACTGTTTTTT. Translation gives CASTRGGANEKLFF.

The CDR3 DNA reads as TGTGCCAGCTCACCAACCAGGGGGGAAGAGACCCAGTACTTC. It encodes CASSPTRGEETQYF. The chain recombines TRBV18 with TRBJ2-5, with D possibly being TRBD1 (7 bases). CDR1 is KGHSH, CDR2 LQKENI, per germline. The CDR3 runs 14 residues. Trimming cost V 2 bases and J 3 bases, with 10 bases left between them. The full variable domain, in which reference TRBV18 and TRBJ2-5 provide the parts outside the CDR3, is NAGVMQNPRHLVRRRGQEARLRCSPMKGHSHVYWYRQLPEEGLKFMVYLQKENIIDESGMPKERFSAEFPKEGPSILRIQQVVRGDSAAYFCASSPTRGEETQYFGPGTRLLVL.

V and J are TRBV4-3 and TRBJ1-1, with D hard to call. The V end lost 1 base, the J end lost 1 base, and 16 bases lay between the germline ends. Germline CDR1 reads LGHNA; CDR2 reads YSLEER. The CDR3 runs to 17 residues. CDR3 DNA sequence: TGCGCCAGCAGCCAAGCGGCTATCTCTGATCCGAACACTGAAGCTTTCTTT. Its translation: CASSQAAISDPNTEAFF.

V is TRBV23-1 and J is TRBJ1-6; D gene unclear. TRBV23-1 is an ORF; its function is uncertain. V shed 5 bases and J shed 6 bases, with 2 bases lying between them. The CDR3 is 11 residues long. The CDR3 is CASSCNSPLHF. Here the CDR3 DNA reads TGCGCCAGCAGTTGTAATTCACCCCTCCACTTT.

V is TRBV30 and J is TRBJ2-5; D gene ambiguous. V was cut by 6 bases and J by 4 bases, with 21 bases left in between. There are 15 residues in the CDR3. The germline gives CDR1 GTSNPN, CDR2 SVGIG (reference sequence). The CDR3 bases are TGTGCCTGCTCAGCTCAGATTACCAGAGGAGAGACCCAGTACTTC. It is translated as CACSAQITRGETQYF.